In its sample, the clone carrying this T cell receptor (beta chain) was seen many times. This sample is drawn from a study of early T cells in non-severe SARS-CoV-2 infection. The overall study: Sequenced bulk RNA came from whole blood that was unsorted, and chains were unpaired.

Researchers attached unique molecular identifiers to individual cDNA molecules. TCRdb ran MiXCR on the 5' RACE reads and lists one entry per CDR3 protein. The table records some 27,000 distinct CDR3 sequences, about 6% of them present only once. There are 16 residues in the CDR3. Germline CDR1 is MDHEN and CDR2 is SYDVKM. V was pared by 5 bases and J by 0 bases, with 4 bases of the junction left unmatched. The sequenced sample was whole blood. The clonotype was recovered from an adult who was a healthcare worker with PCR-confirmed SARS-CoV-2 infection or an uninfected control (not recorded which). The chain links TRBV28 to TRBJ2-6; 7 nucleotides match TRBD1. CDR3 nucleotide sequence: TGTGCCAGCAGTGAGGACAGGAACTCTGGGGCCAACGTCCTGACTTTC. It codes for CASSEDRNSGANVLTF.